This TCR beta chain came from a study of cytomegalovirus exposure and HLA in healthy donors (dated by TCRdb to 2016 to 2017). Background for the entire study: An earlier analysis of roughly 500 of the donors reported about 260 Gb of sequence data and 95 million to 120 million unique TCR beta sequences obtained from some 170 million T cells. A separate validation cohort of some 130 different subjects was used in addition to the approximately 640-subject first cohort. All discovery cohort repertoires had been generated using a single sequencing platform. To study patterns of TCR occurrence, a later analysis re-analyzed previously published TCR beta repertoires from 650 to 750 donors and added high-resolution HLA genotyping. Donor age, sex, ethnicity and CMV serostatus were compiled together with the repertoire data. HLA typing covered class I and class II loci at four-digit resolution. To decide whether each TCR beta V gene segment behaved as functional or pseudogenic, an earlier analysis of fewer than 750 of the donors relied on high-throughput TCR beta sequencing. The study aimed to test whether signatures of past pathogen exposure could be identified by cataloging public T cell receptors. A later genetic analysis took genome-wide SNP genotypes for about 55% of the 666 donors and used that subset as a discovery cohort. Around 330 gigabases of sequencing data and roughly 80 million unique TCR sequences made up an early release that covered approximately 700 HLA-typed donors. Among some 400 genotyped donors of the cohort, an average of around 250,000 unique TCR beta nucleotide sequences was sequenced per donor, of which roughly 17% were non-productive. In the later analysis, no new phenotypic data were used to find candidate immune exposures; instead, reliance was placed on TCR beta sequences and their occurrence across donors. Because of strong linkage in the cohort, four to six DR-DQ haplotypes were treated as single units for association and clustering. High-throughput TCR immunosequencing, statistical association of individual TCRs with disease status, and machine learning were combined to predict cytomegalovirus infection status. The study used immunosequencing to profile the T cell repertoires of approximately 630 subjects and linked those repertoires to cytomegalovirus serostatus. The number of typed donors differed by locus: about 620-640 for A, B, C, DRB1 and DQB1; 522 for DQA1; approximately 600 for DPA1; and 400 to 480 for DPB1. Among the roughly 390 genotyped donors, around 81% belonged to the genetic ancestry cluster associated with self-reported Caucasian donors.

After removal of 5 bases from V and 6 bases from J, the junction retains 2 bases not matched to a gene. There are 12 amino acids in the CDR3, from cysteine to phenylalanine inclusive. Just CDR3 DNA is preserved here, 36 bases in frame from base 1. As encoded in the germline V gene, CDR1 is SGHTA while CDR2 is FQGNSA. The cohort was made up of 500 to 850 healthy bone marrow donors. All cohort members were sampled while nominally healthy, although unrecorded immune exposures were likely present. The donor was CMV seropositive and was included in the group of around 300 seropositive cohort members. Every donor gave a peripheral blood sample, and the peripheral blood mononuclear cells from that sample were used for TCR beta sequencing. Genomic DNA extraction from the blood cell samples was performed with the Qiagen DNeasy Blood Extraction Kit. The study at large found these results: Assigning TCR associations to individual alleles was difficult when HLA alleles, especially DR and DQ, strongly co-occurred. Because HLA typing was unavailable for some donors at each locus, only the typed subset was used in association tests. The study gave a list of 150 to 200 TCR beta chains associated with cytomegalovirus. A later analysis found that TCR association rates varied across HLA loci, with DRB1 alleles showing the most associated TCRs and HLA-C alleles the fewest. A further reported finding was that TCR beta sequences accurately predicted the HLA-A and HLA-B alleles for most subjects in the first cohort. Some IMGT-functional V segments, including TRBV6-2 and TRBV6-3, could not be told apart with the 87-base-pair reads, so those segments were excluded. V-gene and J-gene trimming of TCR beta chains was associated with a missense DCLRE1C variant in a later genetic analysis, and the association was replicated in an independent cohort. In an earlier analysis of roughly 560 of the donors, most TCR beta V segments were observed in productive rearrangements about 87% or about 30% of the time, broadly matching IMGT annotations. In a later analysis, several top co-occurrence clusters were reported to appear linked to parvovirus B19, influenza, CMV and Epstein-Barr virus. A later analysis associated about 17,000 TCR beta sequences with specific HLA alleles at a false discovery rate of 0.05. In a later analysis, HLA-associated TCR beta chains were found to be more clonally expanded and to have lower generation probabilities than equally common non-associated chains. Correlated functional status among segregating V segments might be attributable to linkage disequilibrium, but an unknown experimental factor could not be ruled out. A group of highly shared sequence variants was considered likely to be a technical artifact of the sequencing pipeline. A later analysis found that most CMV-associated TCR beta chains appeared HLA-restricted, with HLA associations seemingly driven largely by CMV exposure. The authors suggested that the approach could potentially be generalized to other disease states and immunological phenotypes. A later genetic analysis reported fewer N-insertions in productive TCRs among donors in an Asian-associated ancestry cluster than the roughly 620-donor mean. In vitro tests confirmed that a few of the cytomegalovirus-associated TCR beta chains recognize cytomegalovirus antigens. Because counts were too low, more than 15 rarely observed V segments, including chromosome 9 orphons, were excluded from the earlier analysis of roughly 580 of the donors. The presence/absence analyses assumed that sequencing depth was roughly uniform across donors, and that assumption may not be true. The classifier was reported to diagnose cytomegalovirus status with high specificity and sensitivity in both the original and validation cohorts. This cohort had only TCR beta chains sequenced, and the lack of alpha or paired-chain data limited which features could be detected. Most TCR sequences were observed very rarely across donors, whereas some public TCRs were present in many individuals. The only immune exposure information available for the cohort was CMV serostatus.

Receptor libraries were prepared by the immunoSEQ multiplex PCR assay. For the multiplex PCR, a mixture combining 60 forward primers for TCR Vbeta segments and 13 reverse primers for TCR Jbeta segments was used. Amplification of the CDR3 region of rearranged TCR beta genes was performed with a multiplex PCR assay on genomic DNA. The Illumina HiSeq System was used to sequence the amplified TCR beta libraries as 87-base-pair reads. From the authors' description of their analysis: A later analysis counted some 74 million unique TCR beta chains across the roughly 700 repertoires, and approximately 11 million of these chains were shared by at least two donors. A nearest-neighbor algorithm error-corrected the raw reads and collapsed the reads into unique sequences, merging closely related sequences to remove PCR and sequencing errors. To assign V, D and J gene segments, CDR3 sequences were aligned to IMGT reference sequences. For a sequence to be retained, a match of at least six nucleotides was required to both a V gene segment and a J gene segment. A rearrangement was called productive if the CDR3 had no stop codons and remained in frame with V and J, and every other rearrangement was called non-productive. Following IMGT convention, CDR3 was defined as the stretch from the second conserved V-encoded cysteine to the conserved J-encoded phenylalanine. The earlier analysis of some 540 of the donors excluded any sequence lacking an unambiguous match to a single V gene segment. In an earlier analysis of a few hundred of the donors, V segments were called functional above 56.7% productive rearrangements and were called segregating when the between-donor standard deviation exceeded 5%. A statistical classification framework was built to diagnose cytomegalovirus status from the catalog of TCR beta chain sequences. In a later analysis, TCR nucleotide sequences were compared against IMGT/GENE-DB human TR gene sequences so that V and J genes could be assigned. Using the TCRdist pipeline, a later analysis assigned CDR3 sequences along with most-parsimonious VDJ recombination scenarios. A later analysis defined each TCR beta chain by its CDR3 amino acid sequence plus V-gene family, and excluded reads lacking a unique V-gene family. As a way to deal with suspected cross-contamination and a sequencing artifact, a later analysis dropped roughly 620 nucleotide sequences that were highly shared and had low generation probability. A later analysis calculated a clonal expansion index for each public chain from normalized within-repertoire ranks of inferred template counts. In a later analysis, generation probabilities were computed using a VDJ recombination model fitted to out-of-frame rearrangements, and the results were checked against IGoR. In a later analysis, TCR-TCR, TCR-HLA and TCR-CMV co-occurrence was scored with hypergeometric tests, and a repertoire-size bias correction was applied to TCR pairs. In a later analysis, false discovery rates were estimated by permuting HLA or CMV assignments 20 times. In a later analysis, co-occurring TCRs were grouped using DBSCAN, and TCRdist sequence similarity was added for clustering within HLA-allele-positive subsets. Repertoires with fewer than 30,000 or more than 120,000 public chains, plus five repertoires with anomalous nucleotide sharing, were excluded from co-occurrence clustering. TCRdb holds this immuneACCESS table with in-frame rearrangements only. Some clones are missing; in checked studies, unresolved V genes explain under half, and the rest has no known cause. The V and J calls and clone size come from that table; D and trimming were worked out from the DNA. A total of 150,000 to 200,000 clones appear in this sample, around 85% of them only once. The ten largest clonotypes hold approximately 9.4% of the sample.

Details on this clone: No cognate antigen has been identified for it. No much larger clonotype is one base removed from it; base qualities were not supplied.

The material sequenced was PBMCs. This sequence originates from a man younger than 35 in good health and CMV-seropositive. The chain joins TRBV7-2 to TRBJ2-3; 7 middle bases align to TRBD2. DNA sequence: TGTGCCAGCAGCACCGGGGGGGATACGCAGTATTTT. Translated, it gives CASSTGGDTQYF.